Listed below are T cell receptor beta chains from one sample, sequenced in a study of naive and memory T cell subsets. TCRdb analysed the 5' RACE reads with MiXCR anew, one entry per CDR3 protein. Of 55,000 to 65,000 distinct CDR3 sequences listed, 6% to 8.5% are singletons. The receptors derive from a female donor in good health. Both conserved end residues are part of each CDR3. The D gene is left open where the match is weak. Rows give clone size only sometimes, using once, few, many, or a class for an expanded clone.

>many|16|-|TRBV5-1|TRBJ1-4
CASSLAVLGPNEKLFF
TGCGCCAGCAGCTTGGCCGTTCTCGGACCTAATGAAAAACTGTTTTTT
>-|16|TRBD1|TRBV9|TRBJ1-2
CASTGASGGPNYGYTF
TGTGCCAGCACCGGAGCATCAGGGGGCCCTAACTATGGCTACACCTTC
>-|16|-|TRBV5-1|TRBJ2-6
CASSLQLNSGANVLTF
TGCGCCAGCAGCTTGCAGCTCAATTCTGGGGCCAACGTCCTGACTTTC
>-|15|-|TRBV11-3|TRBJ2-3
CASSLNLGFTDTQYF
TGTGCCAGCAGCTTAAACCTTGGGTTTACAGATACGCAGTATTTT
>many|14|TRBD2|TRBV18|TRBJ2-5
CASSPGLAEETQYF
TGTGCCAGCTCACCCGGACTAGCGGAAGAGACCCAGTACTTC
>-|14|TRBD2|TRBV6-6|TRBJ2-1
CASRERGAYNEQFF
TGTGCCAGCAGAGAGCGGGGGGCCTACAATGAGCAGTTCTTC
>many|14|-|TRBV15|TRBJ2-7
CATSSGGTSYEQYF
TGTGCCACCAGCAGCGGCGGGACCTCCTACGAGCAGTACTTC
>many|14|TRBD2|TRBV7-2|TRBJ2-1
CASSLAWTSNEQFF
TGTGCCAGCAGCTTAGCCTGGACTAGCAATGAGCAGTTCTTC
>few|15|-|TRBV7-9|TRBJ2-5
CASSLSGRAIWTQYF
TGTGCCAGCAGCTTATCAGGCCGCGCGATTTGGACCCAGTACTTC
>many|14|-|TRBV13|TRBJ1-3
CASSLQGNGNTIYF
TGTGCCAGCAGCCTACAGGGTAATGGAAACACCATATATTTT
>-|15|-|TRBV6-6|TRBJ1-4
CASSRGGGNNEKLFF
TGTGCCAGCAGTAGGGGAGGGGGGAATAATGAAAAACTGTTTTTT
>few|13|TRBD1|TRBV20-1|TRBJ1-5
CSARGQGGQPQHF
TGCAGTGCTAGAGGACAGGGGGGTCAGCCCCAGCATTTT
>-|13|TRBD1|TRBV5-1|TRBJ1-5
CASRGQEGQPQHF
TGCGCCAGCAGGGGACAGGAAGGTCAGCCCCAGCATTTT
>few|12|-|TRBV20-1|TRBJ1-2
CSYESDNYGYTF
TGCAGCTACGAGTCCGATAACTATGGCTACACCTTC
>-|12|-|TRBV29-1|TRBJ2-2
CSVARQAGELFF
TGCAGCGTTGCCCGACAGGCCGGGGAGCTGTTTTTT
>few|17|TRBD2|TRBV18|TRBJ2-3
CASSLTAPLAGADTQYF
TGTGCCAGCTCACTAACAGCGCCCTTAGCGGGGGCAGATACGCAGTATTTT
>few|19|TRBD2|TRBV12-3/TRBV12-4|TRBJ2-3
CASILPGLAGLGGTDTQYF
TGTGCCAGCATCCTACCGGGACTAGCGGGACTTGGAGGCACAGATACGCAGTATTTT
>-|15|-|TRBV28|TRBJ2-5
CASSPPSGGLGTQYF
TGTGCCAGCAGTCCCCCCTCCGGGGGCTTGGGGACCCAGTACTTC
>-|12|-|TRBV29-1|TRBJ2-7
CSVEGRSYEQYF
TGCAGCGTTGAAGGACGGAGCTACGAGCAGTACTTC
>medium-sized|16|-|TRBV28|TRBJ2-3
CASSLLGRTYTDTQYF
TGTGCCAGCAGTTTATTAGGCAGGACCTACACAGATACGCAGTATTTT
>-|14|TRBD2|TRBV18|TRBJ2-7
CASSPPGGLYEQYF
TGTGCCAGCTCACCCCCGGGGGGGCTATACGAGCAGTACTTC
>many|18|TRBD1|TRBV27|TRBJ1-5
CASSPYTGARYSNQPQHF
TGTGCCAGCAGTCCGTACACAGGGGCGCGGTATAGCAATCAGCCCCAGCATTTT
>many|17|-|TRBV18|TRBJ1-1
CASSPEILGAGNTEAFF
TGTGCCAGCTCACCGGAGATTTTAGGGGCGGGAAACACTGAAGCTTTCTTT
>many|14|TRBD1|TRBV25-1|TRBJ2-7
CASRRGQVSYEQYF
TGTGCCAGCAGAAGGGGGCAGGTCTCCTACGAGCAGTACTTC
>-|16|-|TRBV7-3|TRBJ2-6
CASSLTRDSGANVLTF
TGTGCCAGCAGCTTAACCAGGGATTCTGGGGCCAACGTCCTGACTTTC
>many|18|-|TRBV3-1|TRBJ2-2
CASSQDAQARLVTGELFF
TGTGCCAGCAGCCAAGATGCGCAGGCTCGTCTGGTCACCGGGGAGCTGTTTTTT
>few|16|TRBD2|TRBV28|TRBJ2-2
CASSPAGGDGTGELFF
TGTGCCAGCAGTCCAGCGGGAGGGGACGGCACCGGGGAGCTGTTTTTT
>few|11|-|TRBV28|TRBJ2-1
CASSVTNEQFF
TGTGCCAGCAGCGTTACGAATGAGCAGTTCTTC
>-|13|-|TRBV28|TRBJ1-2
CASSLSANYGYTF
TGTGCCAGCAGTTTATCAGCTAACTATGGCTACACCTTC
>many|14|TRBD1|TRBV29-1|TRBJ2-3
CSVRQGALTDTQYF
TGCAGCGTGAGACAGGGGGCGCTCACAGATACGCAGTATTTT
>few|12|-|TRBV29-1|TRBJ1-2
CSVDQGDYGYTF
TGCAGCGTAGATCAGGGAGACTATGGCTACACCTTC
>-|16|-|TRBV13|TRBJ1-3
CASSYRPPDSGNTIYF
TGTGCCAGCAGTTACCGGCCTCCGGACTCTGGAAACACCATATATTTT
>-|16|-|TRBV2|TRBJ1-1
CASSEIGQNLNTEAFF
TGTGCCAGCAGTGAAATAGGACAGAACTTAAATACTGAAGCTTTCTTT
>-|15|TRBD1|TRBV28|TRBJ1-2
CASSGDRAMVYGYTF
TGTGCCAGCAGTGGGGACAGGGCGATGGTCTATGGCTACACCTTC
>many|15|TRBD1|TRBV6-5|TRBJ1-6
CASSYGDRVDSPLHF
TGTGCCAGCAGTTATGGGGACAGGGTCGATTCACCCCTCCACTTT
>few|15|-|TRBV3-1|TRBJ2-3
CASSLPGRRTDTQYF
TGTGCCAGCAGCCTCCCGGGACGCCGCACAGATACGCAGTATTTT
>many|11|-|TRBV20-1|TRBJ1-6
CSARPNSPLHF
TGCAGTGCTAGGCCTAATTCACCCCTCCACTTT
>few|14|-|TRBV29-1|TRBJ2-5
CSVEGAGGSETQYF
TGCAGCGTTGAAGGGGCAGGGGGGTCGGAGACCCAGTACTTC
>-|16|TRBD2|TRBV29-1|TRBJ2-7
CSVDGGTSGRTYEQYF
TGCAGCGTTGACGGCGGGACTAGCGGGAGAACCTACGAGCAGTACTTC
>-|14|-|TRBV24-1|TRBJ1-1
CATSDGLPGTEAFF
TGTGCCACCAGTGATGGACTGCCGGGGACTGAAGCTTTCTTT
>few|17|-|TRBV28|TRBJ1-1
CASSLSPLEGVLTEAFF
TGTGCCAGCAGTTTATCTCCTCTTGAGGGGGTCCTCACTGAAGCTTTCTTT
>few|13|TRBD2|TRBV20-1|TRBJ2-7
CSVPTSGRGEQYF
TGCAGTGTCCCGACTAGCGGGAGAGGCGAGCAGTACTTC
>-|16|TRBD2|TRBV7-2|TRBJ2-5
CASSFPASGAQETQYF
TGTGCCAGCAGCTTCCCGGCTAGCGGGGCTCAAGAGACCCAGTACTTC
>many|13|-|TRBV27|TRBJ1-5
CASSSPQGQPQHF
TGTGCCAGCAGCTCCCCCCAAGGGCAACCCCAGCATTTT